The sequence of this T cell receptor (beta chain) was determined in a study of blood T cells in healthy people across ages (dated by TCRdb to the mid-2010s). Study-level background: In model experiments, template switching captured roughly one uniquely barcoded TCR beta cDNA molecule for every two T cells. The study measured age-related changes in TCR beta repertoire diversity using deep sequencing normalized with unique cDNA molecular identifiers. Four age groups were formed from the donors: young (average around 15 years), middle-aged (approximately 40), aged (roughly 56) and long-lived (more than 75). To avoid experimental bias, donors of different ages were randomly spread across the sequencing lanes. Using the same blood draw, the study looked at two additional independent replicas of 1 million unique cDNA reads for two donors, one aged 18 to 30 and the other aged 80 or older. The paper's findings and limits, for the study overall: Donor CMV infection status was unknown, potentially confounding age-related changes in expanded clonotypes. Estimates of total diversity based on one million sequenced T cells were considered lower bounds and underestimates. Since profiling was done on bulk unsorted PBMCs, naive and antigen-experienced compartments could not be conclusively compared. Observed TCR beta diversity per million T cells fell roughly linearly with age, and a significant reduction was already apparent by age roughly 40. Compared with the aged group, the long-lived group had more naive CD4+ T cells, fewer expanded clones and increased TCR diversity, a pattern suggesting age selection. The percentage of naive T cells measured by flow cytometry correlated strongly with observed TCR beta diversity.

Library creation used 5' RACE. Data came from an Illumina HiSeq 2500. The second PCR ran for roughly 7 to 11 cycles and used a J-beta primer mix along with a sample-barcoded 5' primer. A unique molecular identifier was introduced onto each TCR beta cDNA molecule by a template-switch 5' adaptor carrying 12 random nucleotides. Each sample yielded at least 3 million CDR3-containing paired-end reads. All of the RNA was converted into first-strand cDNA using the Mint cDNA synthesis kit, with a TRBC-specific oligonucleotide serving as the primer. After uracil-DNA glycosylase treatment, a first 18-cycle PCR used universal primers M1SS and BC2_uni_R on all cDNA. Per the source publication's procedure: For normalization, 1 million high-quality reads were randomly selected from each sample, with every read carrying a distinct molecular identifier. Reads with shared molecular identifiers were discarded instead of being binned into consensus sequences. MiTCR, set to a Q25 quality threshold and the strictest error-elimination algorithm, was used for CDR3 identification, clonotype clustering and error correction. A nonparametric unseen species model using Euler transformation provided a lower-bound estimate of total TCR beta diversity. The public reads were quality trimmed at Q25 with fastp and then assembled into clones with MiXCR by TCRdb, keeping productive beta chains. Identical CDR3 protein sequences are pooled into one entry, listed with their most common genes and DNA. TCRdb's processing, not the authors', yielded these V and J calls. This sample has about 670,000 distinct CDR3 sequences in its table, and 40% to 45% of those were observed once. 25% to 35% of the sample rests with the top ten.

Concerning this clonotype itself: Its antigen remains unidentified. One end of the junction varies from germline; a read error may be responsible.

The donors were a few dozen Caucasian individuals from Russia, aged 6 to 90 years, who were systemically healthy. Each donor gave 8 to 10 milliliters of peripheral blood, drawn into EDTA-treated Vacutainer tubes. Ficoll-Paque density-gradient centrifugation was used to isolate PBMCs, with at least 6.5 million per sample. Trizol reagent was used to extract total RNA from the PBMCs, yielding at least 6 micrograms per sample. Naive CD45RAhigh/CD27high T cell percentages were measured by flow cytometry on a PBMC aliquot from every donor. The CDR3 covers 14 residues, taking in both the cysteine and the phenylalanine. The sequence is cut down to CDR3 DNA, 42 bases in frame from base 1. CDR1 and CDR2 are drawn from the germline V gene: SQVTM, ANQGSEA.

The specimen was blood. Recombination connected TRBV29-1 to TRBJ2-7, with the D call perhaps TRBD1 or TRBD2, as 5 bases match in each case. The sequence derives from a man older than 75 in good health. The CDR3 region reads CSVGGRGSLYVQYF. In nucleotides, the sequence is TGCAGCGTTGGGGGCCGGGGCAGCCTCTACGTGCAGTACTTC.